This entry lists 16 T cell receptor beta chains sequenced from one sample in a study of brain T cells in children with intractable seizures. Assay: immunoSEQ multiplex PCR; the TCRdb copy retains only in-frame clones and omits some. The table includes approximately 110,000 clones, around 94% detected once. Specimen: peripheral blood, collected at surgery. Every receptor here comes from a boy in the first two years of life with hemimegalencephaly and intractable seizures.

CDR3 nucleotides: TGTGCCAGCAGTTTGACCCTACCGGGCTCCTACAATGAGCAGTTCTTC. This codes for CASSLTLPGSYNEQFF. This chain joins TRBV5-4 and TRBJ2-1; no clear D gene. Germline CDR1 is SGHNT and CDR2 is YYREEE (reference sequence). The CDR3 has 16 residues. V lost 5 bases, J lost 0 bases, and 15 bases lay in between.

The rearrangement uses TRBV6-5 and TRBJ2-1, with D maybe TRBD2 (6 bases). Trimming left V 7 bases short and J 15 bases short, with 13 bases between. CDR1 is MNHEY and CDR2 is SVGAGI in the germline V gene. CDR3 length: 10 amino acids. The CDR3: CASTRGGMFF. The CDR3 nucleotides are TGTGCCAGCACACGGGGCGGGATGTTCTTC.

J is TRBJ2-7 and V is TRBV5-1; 9 nucleotides agree with TRBD2. This CDR3 has 14 amino acids. The germline CDR1 and CDR2 sequences are SGHRS and YFSETQ. Trimming removed 4 bases from V and 3 bases from J; junction bases left unmatched: 5. CDR3 loop: CASSPIAGDYEQYF. CDR3 nucleotides: TGCGCCAGCAGCCCCATAGCGGGAGACTACGAGCAGTACTTC. Supplemented by reference TRBV5-1 and TRBJ2-7, the full variable domain reads KAGVTQTPRYLIKTRGQQVTLSCSPISGHRSVSWYQQTPGQGLQFLFEYFSETQRNKGNFPGRFSGRQFSNSRSEMNVSTLELGDSALYLCASSPIAGDYEQYFGPGTRLTVT.

The chain couples TRBV4-3 to TRBJ1-1; D not resolved. Germline CDR1 is LGHNA and CDR2 is YSLEER. The CDR3 contains 13 residues. Trimming took 1 base from V and 1 from J, leaving 4 bases between them. The CDR3 region is CASSQGGNTEAFF. In DNA form, the CDR3 reads TGCGCCAGCAGCCAAGGGGGGAACACTGAAGCTTTCTTT.

The V and J genes are TRBV4-3 and TRBJ1-2, with D possibly TRBD1 on 5 matching bases. Trimming took off 0 bases at V and 7 bases at J, with 15 bases between the two ends. CDR1 is LGHNA, CDR2 YSLEER, per germline. The length of the CDR3 is 15 residues. CDR3 sequence: CASSQDRGVFGGYTF. The CDR3 DNA is TGCGCCAGCAGCCAAGATCGAGGGGTTTTCGGTGGCTACACCTTC.

The gene calls are TRBV5-1 and TRBJ2-3, with TRBD2 matching over 10 bases. Germline-derived CDR1 and CDR2 are SGHRS and YFSETQ. V was pared by 0 bases and J by 5 bases, with 9 bases of the junction left unmatched. The CDR3 length is 17 residues. CDR3 nucleotides: TGCGCCAGCAGCTTGGTCTCAGCGGGAGGGCCCGGAGATACGCAGTATTTT. Its protein is CASSLVSAGGPGDTQYF.

The chain combines TRBV7-6 with TRBJ2-5; D gene unclear. V was pared by 5 bases and J by 5 bases, with 6 bases between. Germline values: CDR1 SGHVS, CDR2 FNYEAQ. The CDR3 spans 11 residues. The CDR3 protein is CASSLLETQYF. DNA for the CDR3: TGTGCCAGCAGCCTGCTCGAGACCCAGTACTTC.

This chain joins TRBV12-5 and TRBJ1-1; D unresolved. The CDR3 extends over 12 amino acids. The germline gives CDR1 LGHNT, CDR2 FRNRAP. V lost 7 bases and J 0 bases, leaving 6 bases between the germline ends. CDR3 bases: TGTGCTAGTGTCGGACTGAACACTGAAGCTTTCTTT. Its translation: CASVGLNTEAFF.

This chain connects TRBV19 to TRBJ2-7, with D unresolved. Germline V gives CDR1 LNHDA, CDR2 SQIVND (reference sequence). With 4 bases removed from V and 2 bases from J, the gap between germline ends came to 12 bases. The CDR3 runs 14 residues. In DNA form, the CDR3 reads TGTGCCAGTAGTAATCCCTACTCCGCCTACGAGCAGTACTTC. This encodes CASSNPYSAYEQYF.

V gene TRBV6-5 combines with J gene TRBJ2-5; no firm D call. This CDR3 comprises 14 residues. V shed 6 bases and J shed 2 bases, with 13 bases lying between them. Per the germline V gene, CDR1 is MNHEY and CDR2 is SVGAGI. CDR3 nucleotide sequence: TGTGCCAGCAGCCAGAACGGTTGGCAAGAGACCCAGTACTTC. Protein: CASSQNGWQETQYF.

For this clone: An end of the junction does not agree with germline; a read error may underlie this. The rearrangement links TRBV4-2 to TRBJ2-4; 7 bases agree with TRBD1. CDR3 length: 13 amino acids. Germline loops: CDR1 LGHNA, CDR2 YNFKEQ. The chain's CDR3 is CASSQGQGDIRYF. The CDR3 region has the DNA TGTGCCAGCAGCCAAGGACAGGGTGACATTCGGTACTTC.

This rearrangement joins TRBV5-1 to TRBJ1-4, with D maybe TRBD1 (6 bases). V shed 0 bases and J shed 0 bases, with 12 bases lying between them. The CDR3 consists of 17 residues. The germline V gene encodes CDR1 SGHRS and CDR2 YFSETQ. The CDR3 DNA follows: TGCGCCAGCAGCTTGGAATTGCGGACAGCAACTAATGAAAAACTGTTTTTT. Its protein product is CASSLELRTATNEKLFF.

The rearrangement joins TRBV10-3 to TRBJ2-2; D is possibly TRBD2 (5 bases). The CDR3 has 15 amino acids. The V gene's germline CDR1 is ENHRY and CDR2 SYGVKD. V was pared by 7 bases and J by 4 bases, with 16 bases between. The CDR3 spells CAITPLPGITGELFF. CDR3 DNA: TGTGCCATCACCCCCCTTCCGGGGATCACCGGGGAGCTGTTTTTT.

This chain connects TRBV6-5 to TRBJ1-4, with no clear D. CDR3 size: 15 residues. Per germline, CDR1 MNHEY and CDR2 SVGAGI. Between the trimmed V and J ends, which lost 6 bases and 0 bases, there was a span of 11 bases. CDR3 in amino acids: CASRRTAATNEKLFF. The CDR3 DNA follows: TGTGCCAGCAGACGGACGGCAGCAACTAATGAAAAACTGTTTTTT.

The rearrangement links TRBV28 to TRBJ1-2; D not resolved. The CDR3 is made up of 15 amino acids. Between the trimmed V and J ends, which lost 4 bases and 2 bases, there was a span of 14 bases. Germline CDR1 MDHEN, CDR2 SYDVKM. CDR3 protein: CASSSYGGLNYGYTF. CDR3 DNA sequence: TGTGCCAGCAGTTCCTACGGTGGATTGAACTATGGCTACACCTTC.

The chain joins TRBV27 to TRBJ2-7; a weak D match, TRBD2 (5 bases). From germline, CDR1 is MNHEY and CDR2 SMNVEV (reference sequence). This CDR3 region has 15 residues. Trimming cost V 1 base and J 3 bases, with 13 bases left between them. CDR3 DNA: TGTGCCAGCAGTTTATTGGGAGTGAACTTCTACGAGCAGTACTTC. Amino acids: CASSLLGVNFYEQYF.